The next 12 T cell receptor beta chains were all read from a single sample in a study of T cell repertoires in ileal Crohn's disease. Time point described: neoterminal ileum biopsy at postoperative endoscopy, about 6 months after surgery. Clones were sequenced by immunoSEQ multiplex PCR, and TCRdb holds only the in-frame ones, with some missing. The sample yields approximately 3,700 clones, 85% seen once. The material sequenced was ileal tissue. The source is an adult with Crohn's disease.

V and J are TRBV11-2 and TRBJ1-1, with D hard to call. Trimming stripped 0 bases from V and 3 bases from J, with 8 bases between. CDR1 is SGHAT, CDR2 FQNNGV, per germline. The CDR3 runs to 14 residues. This chain's CDR3 is CASSLDPGYTEAFF. The CDR3 nucleotides are TGTGCCAGCAGCTTAGATCCGGGGTACACTGAAGCTTTCTTT.

The chain combines TRBV11-3 with TRBJ2-3; D unclear. V shed 1 base and J shed 0 bases, with 5 bases lying between them. This CDR3 region has 14 residues. In germline, CDR1 is SGHNT, CDR2 YENEEA. CDR3 amino acids: CASSLGRSTDTQYF. The CDR3, as DNA: TGTGCCAGCAGCTTAGGCAGAAGCACAGATACGCAGTATTTT.

The rearrangement links TRBV5-4 to TRBJ2-5, with TRBD1 as a possible D gene (5 bases). This CDR3 region has 15 residues. Per the germline V gene, CDR1 is SGHNT and CDR2 is YYREEE (reference sequence). Trimming took off 2 bases at V and 4 bases at J, with 15 bases between the two ends. The CDR3 region is CASSLSGALRETQYF. The CDR3 region has the DNA TGTGCCAGCAGCTTAAGTGGGGCCCTAAGAGAGACCCAGTACTTC. The complete variable domain, with remaining parts taken from reference TRBV5-4 and TRBJ2-5, reads ETGVTQSPTHLIKTRGQQVTLRCSSQSGHNTVSWYQQALGQGPQFIFQYYREEENGRGNFPPRFSGLQFPNYSSELNVNALELDDSALYLCASSLSGALRETQYFGPGTRLLVL.

The chain employs TRBV4-2 and TRBJ2-5; TRBD2 agrees at 11 bases. V trimming: 2 bases; J trimming: 4 bases; junction bases outside the gene matches: 15. CDR1 is LGHNA and CDR2 is YNFKEQ in the germline V gene. The CDR3 sequence is 19 residues long. Written as DNA, the CDR3 is TGTGCCAGCAGCCAACGGCTAGCGGGGGGCTCGCTAGGGTTAGAGACCCAGTACTTC. Translation gives CASSQRLAGGSLGLETQYF.

J is TRBJ1-6 and V is TRBV10-3; 9 bases are shared with TRBD1. The junction had 6 bases not matched to a gene; V was cut back by 2 bases and J by 10 bases. The CDR3 totals 15 residues. Germline assignment: CDR1 ENHRY and CDR2 SYGVKD. CDR3 loop: CAISEEGQGGSPLHF. For the CDR3, the DNA is TGTGCCATCAGTGAGGAGGGACAGGGCGGATCACCCCTCCACTTT.

The chain couples TRBV6-1 to TRBJ1-1; 10 bases fit TRBD1. Germline CDR1 is MNHNS and CDR2 is SASEGT. There are 13 residues in the CDR3. V was clipped by 5 bases and J by 5 bases; unmatched bases: 2. As DNA, the CDR3 is TGTGCCAGCAGTTGGGACAGGGGAACTGAAGCTTTCTTT. Protein product: CASSWDRGTEAFF.

The chain joins TRBV7-8 to TRBJ2-5; 8 nucleotides agree with TRBD1. After removal of 6 bases from V and 11 bases from J, the junction contained 14 bases not matched to a gene. CDR3 length equals 14 residues. Germline assignment: CDR1 SGHVS and CDR2 FQNEAQ. The CDR3 protein is CASRPTGAPNEQYF. DNA for the CDR3: TGTGCCAGCAGGCCGACAGGGGCCCCTAATGAGCAGTACTTC.

V usage is TRBV12-5 and J usage is TRBJ1-2; TRBD1 might be the D (5 bases). The CDR3 loop spans 11 amino acids. V lost 6 bases, J lost 8 bases, and 10 bases lay in between. From germline, CDR1 is LGHNT and CDR2 FRNRAP. The CDR3 nucleotides are TGTGCTAGTGGGGTCCAGGGAGGCTACACCTTC. It specifies CASGVQGGYTF.

This clone was found once. The V call is TRBV5-1, the J call TRBJ2-5, with a weak D call TRBD2 (6 bases). This CDR3 has 14 residues. The V and J ends lost 0 bases and 4 bases respectively, with 10 bases between them. Germline V gene data show CDR1 as SGHRS and CDR2 as YFSETQ. The CDR3 region has the DNA TGCGCCAGCAGCTTGGTTGCGGGGCCAGAGACCCAGTACTTC. Translating gives CASSLVAGPETQYF.

V usage is TRBV7-4 and J usage is TRBJ2-1, with D perhaps matching TRBD1 (6 bases). The CDR3 has 15 amino acids. V lost 3 bases, J lost 3 bases, and 12 bases lay in between. Germline V gene data show CDR1 as SGHVT and CDR2 as SQSDAQ. The CDR3 protein is CASSFGTLYYNEQFF. CDR3 nucleotides: TGTGCCAGCAGCTTTGGGACACTTTACTACAATGAGCAGTTCTTC.

The J gene is TRBJ1-1, the V gene TRBV5-1; 7 nucleotides align to TRBD1. Looked up from germline, CDR1 is SGHRS and CDR2 is YFSETQ. V lost 0 bases to trimming and J lost 7 bases; unmatched junction nucleotides: 3. The length of the CDR3 is 13 residues. In nucleotides, the CDR3 is TGCGCCAGCAGCTTGGACAGGGGCGGTGAAGCTTTCTTT. This sequence encodes CASSLDRGGEAFF.

The rearrangement uses TRBV2 and TRBJ2-5; 13 bases are shared with TRBD2. V trimming: 3 bases; J trimming: 2 bases; junction bases outside the gene matches: 12. Germline V CDR1 and CDR2: SNHLY, FYNNEI. The CDR3 has 19 residues. CDR3 DNA sequence: TGTGCCAGCAGTGAGCTTTCACTAGCGGGGGGGCCGGGACAAGAGACCCAGTACTTC. Its protein is CASSELSLAGGPGQETQYF.